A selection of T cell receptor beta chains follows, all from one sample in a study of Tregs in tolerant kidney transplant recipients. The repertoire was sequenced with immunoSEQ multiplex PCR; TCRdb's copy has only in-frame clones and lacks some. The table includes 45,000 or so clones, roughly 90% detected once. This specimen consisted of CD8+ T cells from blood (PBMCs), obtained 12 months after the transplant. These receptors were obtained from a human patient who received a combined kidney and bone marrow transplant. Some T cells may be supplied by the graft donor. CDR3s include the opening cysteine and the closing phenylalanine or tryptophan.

cdr3_aa: CASSLGTSGRTRNIQYF
j_call: TRBJ2-4
v_call: TRBV4-1

cdr3_aa: CASSPKRGTELQQQHF
j_call: TRBJ2-7
v_call: TRBV7-9

cdr3_aa: CATSRARDTITNEQFF
j_call: TRBJ2-1
v_call: TRBV15

cdr3_aa: CASSEQGDPAYNEQFF
j_call: TRBJ2-1
v_call: TRBV19

cdr3_aa: CASSLGLAGGVEQFF
j_call: TRBJ2-1
v_call: TRBV7-2

cdr3_aa: CASSRYLIGPNEKLFF
j_call: TRBJ1-4
v_call: TRBV4-1

cdr3_aa: CASSLGTSGGLPSTQYF
j_call: TRBJ2-3
v_call: TRBV5-1

cdr3_aa: CASGAGLGGELFF
j_call: TRBJ2-2
v_call: TRBV12-5

cdr3_aa: CASSVSSGGGYEQYF
j_call: TRBJ2-7
v_call: TRBV9

cdr3_aa: CASSLSGSPNTGELFF
j_call: TRBJ2-2
v_call: TRBV18

cdr3_aa: CASSLAPFGGGDGNEQFF
j_call: TRBJ2-1
v_call: TRBV7-7

cdr3_aa: CASSQELVTEAFF
j_call: TRBJ1-1
v_call: TRBV14

cdr3_aa: CASSPGTEGYTF
j_call: TRBJ1-2
v_call: TRBV4-1

cdr3_aa: CASSYSSYNEQFF
j_call: TRBJ2-1
v_call: TRBV27

cdr3_aa: CASSIGQMNTEAFF
j_call: TRBJ1-1
v_call: TRBV19

cdr3_aa: CASSHPGLYYGYTF
j_call: TRBJ1-2
v_call: TRBV4-1

cdr3_aa: CASSLELTGVMDEQFF
j_call: TRBJ2-1
v_call: TRBV7-3

cdr3_aa: CASSGSASGNAEQFF
j_call: TRBJ2-1
v_call: TRBV6-4